Listed below are T cell receptor beta chains from one sample, sequenced in a study of T cell repertoires in cytomegalovirus infection. TCRdb re-derived calls from the reads in MiXCR, one entry per CDR3 protein. The profile shows roughly 720,000 distinct CDR3 sequences, 35% of them singletons. The source material was PBMCs. Receptor source: a human donor in good health (CMV status not recorded). Some clones in this sample may be carry-over from other donors' samples. CDR3s include the opening cysteine and the closing phenylalanine or tryptophan.

V gene	CDR3 length	J gene	CDR3 protein
TRBV6-5	14	TRBJ1-1	CASKKGQVNTEAFF
TRBV6-2/TRBV6-3	16	TRBJ1-2	CASHEIPGQTNYGYTF
TRBV6-2/TRBV6-3	15	TRBJ1-5	CASSYGTGVNQPQHF
TRBV12-3/TRBV12-4	12	TRBJ2-7	CASSLPSHEQYF
TRBV28	16	TRBJ2-2	CASGTGTPGGTGELFF
TRBV5-1	15	TRBJ2-3	CASRGLAENTDTQYF
TRBV5-1	15	TRBJ1-1	CASGQGAGLLTEAFF
TRBV6-1	12	TRBJ2-7	CASSSVQDEQYF
TRBV12-3/TRBV12-4	16	TRBJ2-5	CASSLAGGPVGETQYF
TRBV6-1	14	TRBJ1-2	CASSPGWGDYGYTF
TRBV28	14	TRBJ1-2	CASSLRGGHYGYTF
TRBV7-2	17	TRBJ1-6	CASSPRPGGQKNSPLHF
TRBV6-1	13	TRBJ1-1	CASSRGSNTEAFF
TRBV7-8	13	TRBJ2-3	CASSSPGSDTQYF
TRBV28	14	TRBJ1-3	CASLKGGSGNTIYF
TRBV28	15	TRBJ1-1	CASSLGGKGNTEAFF
TRBV9	17	TRBJ2-3	CASSASGGGPATDTQYF
TRBV14	16	TRBJ1-2	CASSQVEGFNNYGYTF
TRBV6-1	14	TRBJ2-1	CASTRTDGNNEQFF
TRBV19	13	TRBJ1-5	CASRQGKNQPQHF
TRBV28	13	TRBJ1-1	CASSSHVGTEAFF
TRBV6-5	14	TRBJ1-2	CASSYSTQYYGYTF
TRBV10-3	16	TRBJ2-1	CAISEDSRPAYDEQFF
TRBV12-3/TRBV12-4	17	TRBJ2-2	CASSLASARTNTGELFF
TRBV4-1	16	TRBJ2-3	CASSQVWLGLGDTQYF
TRBV24-1	14	TRBJ1-1	CATSAGRVSTEAFF
TRBV29-1	15	TRBJ2-4	CSVEDPGIPKNIHYF
TRBV7-3	12	TRBJ1-2	CASICEVYGYTF
TRBV12-3/TRBV12-4	17	TRBJ1-4	CASSLAQGAGANEKLFF
TRBV14	13	TRBJ2-5	CASSRGMRETQYF
TRBV12-3/TRBV12-4	15	TRBJ2-7	CASSLSVMGATEQYF
TRBV6-1	13	TRBJ1-1	CASSAAMNTEAFF
TRBV7-2	16	TRBJ2-7	CASSFEGGGLTYEQYF
TRBV6-5	14	TRBJ1-6	CASSYGGLNSPLHF
TRBV12-3/TRBV12-4	15	TRBJ1-3	CASSGPDCSGNTIYF
TRBV6-1	14	TRBJ2-2	CASRAPAEAGELFF
TRBV7-9	13	TRBJ2-7	CASSQGDNHEQYF
TRBV28	12	TRBJ1-1	CASAGGLTEAFF
TRBV7-9	17	TRBJ1-1	CASSSSSGQSGNTEAFF
TRBV6-1	13	TRBJ1-4	CASSGTYNEKLFF
TRBV29-1	13	TRBJ1-1	CSATRGWNTEAFF
TRBV11-1	15	TRBJ2-7	CASSLVLTGAYEQYF
TRBV6-5	15	TRBJ2-6	CASSPTVSGANVLTF
TRBV5-1	15	TRBJ2-2	CASSLGRANTGELFF
TRBV12-3/TRBV12-4	14	TRBJ2-7	CASSSRTSVYEQYF
TRBV20-1	11	TRBJ2-7	CSARQVYEQYF
TRBV7-2	18	TRBJ2-1	CASSLSSSSGGKNNEQFF
TRBV2	15	TRBJ1-4	CASRKTDTTNEKLFF
TRBV2	14	TRBJ2-7	CASSYPLGQELLYF
TRBV20-1	14	TRBJ2-3	CSASGMSAADTQYF
TRBV10-3	12	TRBJ2-1	CAIRKIRGEQFF
TRBV2	15	TRBJ2-5	CASSEWGQSQGTKYF
TRBV14	15	TRBJ1-6	CASSIGPGDNSPLHF
TRBV6-6	14	TRBJ2-7	CASSRRESSYEQYF
TRBV7-6	13	TRBJ2-2	CASSLDWSGELFF
TRBV7-9	13	TRBJ1-1	CASRPDLNTEAFF
TRBV7-8	12	TRBJ2-7	CASSLPAGEQYF